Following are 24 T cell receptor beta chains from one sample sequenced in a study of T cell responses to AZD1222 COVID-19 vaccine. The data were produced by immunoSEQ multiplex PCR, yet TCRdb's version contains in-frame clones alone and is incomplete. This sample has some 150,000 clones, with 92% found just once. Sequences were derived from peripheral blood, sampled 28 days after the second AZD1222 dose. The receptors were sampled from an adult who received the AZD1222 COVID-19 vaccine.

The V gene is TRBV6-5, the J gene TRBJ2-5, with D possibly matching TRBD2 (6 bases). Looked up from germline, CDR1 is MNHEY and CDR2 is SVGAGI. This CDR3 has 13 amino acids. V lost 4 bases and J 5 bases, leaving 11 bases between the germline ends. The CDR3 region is CASSFSGRETQYF. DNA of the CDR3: TGTGCCAGCAGTTTTAGCGGTCGGGAGACCCAGTACTTC.

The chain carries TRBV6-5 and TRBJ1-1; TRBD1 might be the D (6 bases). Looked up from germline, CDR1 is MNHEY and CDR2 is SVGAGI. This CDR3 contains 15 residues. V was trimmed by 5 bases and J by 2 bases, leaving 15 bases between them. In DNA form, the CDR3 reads TGTGCCAGCAGTAGACGCAGGGGCGGTAACACTGAAGCTTTCTTT. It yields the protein CASSRRRGGNTEAFF.

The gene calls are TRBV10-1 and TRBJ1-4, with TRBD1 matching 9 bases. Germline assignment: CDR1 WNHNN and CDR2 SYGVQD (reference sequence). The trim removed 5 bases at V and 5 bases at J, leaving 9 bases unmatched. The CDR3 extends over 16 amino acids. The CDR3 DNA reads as TGCGCCAGCAGTACCGGGACAGGGAGTGTGAATGAAAAACTGTTTTTT. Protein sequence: CASSTGTGSVNEKLFF.

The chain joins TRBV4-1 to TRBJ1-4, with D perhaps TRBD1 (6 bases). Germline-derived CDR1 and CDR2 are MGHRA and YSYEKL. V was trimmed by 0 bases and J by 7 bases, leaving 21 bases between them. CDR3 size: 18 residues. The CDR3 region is CASSQEEYRVSVVEKLFF. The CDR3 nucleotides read TGCGCCAGCAGCCAAGAGGAATACAGGGTCTCAGTGGTTGAAAAACTGTTTTTT.

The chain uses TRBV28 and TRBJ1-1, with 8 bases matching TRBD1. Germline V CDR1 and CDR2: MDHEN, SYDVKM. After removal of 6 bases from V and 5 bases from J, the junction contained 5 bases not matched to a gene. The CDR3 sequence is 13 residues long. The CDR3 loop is CASRRQGLTEAFF. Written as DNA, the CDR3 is TGTGCCAGCAGACGACAGGGGTTGACTGAAGCTTTCTTT.

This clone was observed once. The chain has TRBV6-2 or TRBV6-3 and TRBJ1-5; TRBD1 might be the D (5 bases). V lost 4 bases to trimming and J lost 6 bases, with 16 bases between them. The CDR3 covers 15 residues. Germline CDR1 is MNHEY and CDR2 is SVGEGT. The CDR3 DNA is TGTGCCAGCAGTTTCAACGGGGCCGCAGGTCAGCCCCAGCATTTT. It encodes CASSFNGAAGQPQHF.

The CDR3 reads CASSGGGGPGAFF. In DNA, the CDR3 is TGTGCCAGCAGTGGGGGAGGGGGTCCGGGAGCTTTCTTT. The gene calls are TRBV25-1 and TRBJ1-1, with D possibly TRBD1 on 6 matching bases. Germline V gene lookup returns CDR1 MGHDK and CDR2 SYGVNS. Trimming shortened V by 4 bases and J by 10 bases, and 16 bases separated the two germline ends. This CDR3 is built from 13 residues.

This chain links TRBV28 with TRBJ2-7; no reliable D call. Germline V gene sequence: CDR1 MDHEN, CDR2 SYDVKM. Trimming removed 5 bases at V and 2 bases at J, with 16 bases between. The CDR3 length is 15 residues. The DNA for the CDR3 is TGTGCCAGCAGTCCGCCGGGCAGCACAGCCTACGAGCAGTACTTC. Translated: CASSPPGSTAYEQYF.

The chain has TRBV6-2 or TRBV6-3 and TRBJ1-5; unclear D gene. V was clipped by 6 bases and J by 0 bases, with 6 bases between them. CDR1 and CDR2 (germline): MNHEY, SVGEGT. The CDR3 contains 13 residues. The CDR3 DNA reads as TGTGCCAGCAGCCTAAATAGCAATCAGCCCCAGCATTTT. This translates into CASSLNSNQPQHF.

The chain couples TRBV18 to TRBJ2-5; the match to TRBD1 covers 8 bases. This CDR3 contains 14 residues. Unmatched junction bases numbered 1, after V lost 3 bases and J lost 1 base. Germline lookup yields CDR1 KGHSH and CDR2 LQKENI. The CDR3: CASSPDRVQETQYF. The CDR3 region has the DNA TGTGCCAGCTCACCGGACAGGGTCCAAGAGACCCAGTACTTC. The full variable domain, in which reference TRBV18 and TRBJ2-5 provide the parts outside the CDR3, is NAGVMQNPRHLVRRRGQEARLRCSPMKGHSHVYWYRQLPEEGLKFMVYLQKENIIDESGMPKERFSAEFPKEGPSILRIQQVVRGDSAAYFCASSPDRVQETQYFGPGTRLLVL.

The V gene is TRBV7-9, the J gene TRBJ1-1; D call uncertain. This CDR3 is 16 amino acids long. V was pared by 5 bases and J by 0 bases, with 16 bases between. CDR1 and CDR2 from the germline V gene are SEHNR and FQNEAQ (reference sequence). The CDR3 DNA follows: TGTGCCAGCAGCCGTTGGGAAGGCAGCTTGAACACTGAAGCTTTCTTT. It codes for CASSRWEGSLNTEAFF. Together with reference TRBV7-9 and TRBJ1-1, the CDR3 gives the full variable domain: DTGVSQNPRHKITKRGQNVTFRCDPISEHNRLYWYRQTLGQGPEFLTYFQNEAQLEKSRLLSDRFSAERPKGSFSTLEIQRTEQGDSAMYLCASSRWEGSLNTEAFFGQGTRLTVV.

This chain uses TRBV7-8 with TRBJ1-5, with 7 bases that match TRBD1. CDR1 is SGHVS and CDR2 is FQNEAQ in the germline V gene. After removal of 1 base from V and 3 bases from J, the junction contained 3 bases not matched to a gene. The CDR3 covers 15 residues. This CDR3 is CASSLGDRSNQPQHF. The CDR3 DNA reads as TGTGCCAGCAGCTTAGGGGACAGATCCAATCAGCCCCAGCATTTT.

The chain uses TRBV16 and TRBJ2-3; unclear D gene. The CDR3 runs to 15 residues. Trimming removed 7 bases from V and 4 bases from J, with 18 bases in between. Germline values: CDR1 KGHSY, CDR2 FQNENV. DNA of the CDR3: TGTGCCAGCAACCCCGGATCAGGACCAGCAGATACGCAGTATTTT. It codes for CASNPGSGPADTQYF.

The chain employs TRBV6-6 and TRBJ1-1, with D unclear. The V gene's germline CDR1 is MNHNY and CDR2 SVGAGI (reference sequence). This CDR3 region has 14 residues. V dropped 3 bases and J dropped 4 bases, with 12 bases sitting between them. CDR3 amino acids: CASSYAGRGTEAFF. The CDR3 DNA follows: TGTGCCAGCAGTTATGCAGGACGGGGCACTGAAGCTTTCTTT.

The CDR3 DNA is TGTGCCAGCAGCTTAACGGGGGGACGGATCCTTCGGGACAATGAGCAGTTCTTC. This encodes CASSLTGGRILRDNEQFF. J is TRBJ2-1 and V is TRBV7-3, with a weak D call TRBD2 (6 bases). The germline CDR1 and CDR2 sequences are SGHTA and FQGTGA. The CDR3 is 18 residues long. Trimming shortened V by 0 bases and J by 5 bases, and 20 bases separated the two germline ends.

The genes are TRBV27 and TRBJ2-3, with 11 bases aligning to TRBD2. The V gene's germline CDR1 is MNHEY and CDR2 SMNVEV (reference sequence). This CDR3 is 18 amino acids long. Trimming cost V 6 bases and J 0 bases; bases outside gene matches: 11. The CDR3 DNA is TGTGCCAGCAGAACCTCGGCCCGACTAGCGGGGAGCACAGATACGCAGTATTTT. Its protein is CASRTSARLAGSTDTQYF.

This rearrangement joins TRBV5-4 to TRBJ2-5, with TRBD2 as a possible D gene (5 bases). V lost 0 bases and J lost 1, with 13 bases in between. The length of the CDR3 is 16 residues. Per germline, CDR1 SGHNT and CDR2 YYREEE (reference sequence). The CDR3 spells CASSLGGFLAQETQYF. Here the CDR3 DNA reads TGTGCCAGCAGCTTGGGAGGGTTTTTGGCCCAAGAGACCCAGTACTTC.

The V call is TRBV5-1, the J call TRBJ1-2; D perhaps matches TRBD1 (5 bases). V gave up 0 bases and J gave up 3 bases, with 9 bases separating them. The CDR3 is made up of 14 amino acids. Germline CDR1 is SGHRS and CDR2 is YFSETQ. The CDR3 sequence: CASSLDRLYYGYTF. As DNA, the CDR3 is TGCGCCAGCAGCTTGGACAGGTTGTACTATGGCTACACCTTC.

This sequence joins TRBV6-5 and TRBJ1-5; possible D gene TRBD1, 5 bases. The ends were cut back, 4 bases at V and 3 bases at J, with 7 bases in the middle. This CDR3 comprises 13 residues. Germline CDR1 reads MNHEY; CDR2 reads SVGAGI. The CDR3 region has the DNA TGTGCCAGCAGTTCACAGGCCAATCAGCCCCAGCATTTT. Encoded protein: CASSSQANQPQHF.

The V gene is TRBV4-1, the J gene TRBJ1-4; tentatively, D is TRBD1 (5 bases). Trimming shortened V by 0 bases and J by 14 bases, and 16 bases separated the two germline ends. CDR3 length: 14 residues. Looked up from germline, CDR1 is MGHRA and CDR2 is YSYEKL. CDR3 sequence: CASSQEGTGLRLFF. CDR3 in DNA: TGCGCCAGCAGCCAAGAGGGGACTGGGTTGCGTCTGTTTTTT.

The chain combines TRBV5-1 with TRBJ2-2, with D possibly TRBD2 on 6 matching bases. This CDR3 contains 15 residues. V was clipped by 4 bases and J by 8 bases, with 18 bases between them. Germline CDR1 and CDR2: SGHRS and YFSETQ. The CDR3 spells CASSNYGTLAGELFF. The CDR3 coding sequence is TGCGCCAGCAGCAACTACGGGACTCTTGCTGGGGAGCTGTTTTTT.

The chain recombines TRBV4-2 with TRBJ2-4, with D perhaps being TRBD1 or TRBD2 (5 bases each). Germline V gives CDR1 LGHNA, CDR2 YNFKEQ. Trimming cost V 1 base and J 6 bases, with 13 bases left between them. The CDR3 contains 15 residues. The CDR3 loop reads CASSQGGSFRNIQYF. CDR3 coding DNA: TGTGCCAGCAGCCAAGGGGGGAGTTTTAGAAACATTCAGTACTTC.

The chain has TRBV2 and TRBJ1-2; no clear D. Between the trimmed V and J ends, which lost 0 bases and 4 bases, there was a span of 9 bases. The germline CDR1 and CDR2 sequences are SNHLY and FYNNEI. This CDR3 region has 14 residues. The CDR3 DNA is TGTGCCAGCAGTGAAGCAGCGGGGAGCTATGGCTACACCTTC. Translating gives CASSEAAGSYGYTF.

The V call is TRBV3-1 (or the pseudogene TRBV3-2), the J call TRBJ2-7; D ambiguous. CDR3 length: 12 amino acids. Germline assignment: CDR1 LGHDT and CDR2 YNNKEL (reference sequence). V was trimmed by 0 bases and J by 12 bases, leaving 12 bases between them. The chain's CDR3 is CASSQDIQRLYF. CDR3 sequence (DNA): TGTGCCAGCAGCCAAGATATCCAACGGCTGTACTTC.